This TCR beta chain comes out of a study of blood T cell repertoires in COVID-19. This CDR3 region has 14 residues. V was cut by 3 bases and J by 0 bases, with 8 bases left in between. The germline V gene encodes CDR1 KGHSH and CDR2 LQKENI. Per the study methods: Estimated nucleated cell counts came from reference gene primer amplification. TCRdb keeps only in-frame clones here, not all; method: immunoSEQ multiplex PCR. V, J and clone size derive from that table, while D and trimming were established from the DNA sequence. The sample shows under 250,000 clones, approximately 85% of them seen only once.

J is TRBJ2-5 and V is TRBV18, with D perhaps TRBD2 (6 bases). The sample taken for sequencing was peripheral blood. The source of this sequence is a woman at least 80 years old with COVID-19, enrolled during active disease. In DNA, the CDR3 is TGTGCCAGCTCACCGGGACTTGACCAAGAGACCCAGTACTTC. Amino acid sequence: CASSPGLDQETQYF.